These 24 T cell receptor beta chains came from one sample sequenced in a study of blood T cell repertoires in COVID-19. The table came from immunoSEQ multiplex PCR; TCRdb's copy has only in-frame clones and leaves some out. The sample yields approximately 280,000 clones, 87% seen once. The sample was PBMCs or T cells enriched from blood (not recorded which). The receptors were gathered from a woman aged 40 to 50 who had recovered from COVID-19.

The chain carries TRBV28 and TRBJ1-5; 7 bases match TRBD1. J gave up 7 bases and V 3 bases, and 6 bases lay outside the gene matches. The CDR3 covers 14 residues. Per germline, CDR1 MDHEN and CDR2 SYDVKM. DNA for the CDR3: TGTGCCAGCAGTTTGTTCCAGGGGGGACAGCCCCAGCATTTT. It specifies CASSLFQGGQPQHF.

This clone was seen once. The rearrangement links TRBV18 to TRBJ1-2; D is uncertain. CDR3 length: 14 amino acids. V was cut by 2 bases and J by 7 bases, with 14 bases left in between. Per germline, CDR1 KGHSH and CDR2 LQKENI. Here the CDR3 DNA reads TGTGCCAGCTCACCAGTCTTAGACAAGGCTGGCTACACCTTC. Translating gives CASSPVLDKAGYTF.

The rearrangement links TRBV4-3 to TRBJ2-5; 9 nucleotides match TRBD2. This CDR3 is built from 17 residues. Germline V gene data show CDR1 as LGHNA and CDR2 as YSLEER. The V segment lost 0 bases and the J segment 0 bases; nucleotides outside the gene matches: 5. The CDR3 sequence is CASSQDRGLADQETQYF. In nucleotides, the CDR3 is TGCGCCAGCAGCCAAGATCGGGGACTAGCAGACCAAGAGACCCAGTACTTC.

The chain couples TRBV5-6 to TRBJ2-1; TRBD2 matches 9 bases. CDR3 size: 16 residues. CDR1 and CDR2 from the germline V gene are SGHDT and YYEEEE. Trimming took 2 bases from V and 7 from J; bases not matched to a gene: 10. The CDR3 here is CASSFTGGRGLNEQFF. The CDR3 DNA is TGTGCCAGCAGCTTTACTGGCGGGAGGGGATTGAATGAGCAGTTCTTC.

The chain uses TRBV28 and TRBJ2-7; no firm D call. V was trimmed by 4 bases and J by 7 bases, leaving 8 bases between them. The CDR3 contains 11 residues. Germline CDR1 is MDHEN and CDR2 is SYDVKM. As DNA, the CDR3 is TGTGCCAGCAGTTCACTCACGGAGCAGTACTTC. It yields the protein CASSSLTEQYF.

This clone was recorded once. The chain employs TRBV4-3 and TRBJ2-6, with 11 bases lining up with TRBD2. Looked up from germline, CDR1 is LGHNA and CDR2 is YSLEER. V trimming: 1 base; J trimming: 2 bases; junction bases outside the gene matches: 4. This CDR3 contains 18 residues. This CDR3 is CASSQASGRSTGANVLTF. The CDR3 nucleotides read TGCGCCAGCAGCCAAGCTAGCGGGAGGTCTACTGGGGCCAACGTCCTGACTTTC.

The chain joins TRBV13 to TRBJ2-7; 7 bases align to TRBD2. Germline CDR1 reads PRHDT; CDR2 reads FYEKMQ (reference sequence). This CDR3 spans 16 amino acids. The V and J ends lost 4 bases and 7 bases, in that order; junction bases with no gene match: 16. The CDR3 DNA is TGTGCCAGCAGCTCCTCCCTGAGCGGGACCTTGGGAGAGCAGTACTTC. The encoded protein is CASSSSLSGTLGEQYF.

The J gene is TRBJ1-1, the V gene TRBV7-2; 10 bases agree with TRBD1. The V segment lost 3 bases and the J segment 2 bases; nucleotides outside the gene matches: 0. Germline CDR1 reads SGHTA; CDR2 reads FQGNSA. The CDR3 length is 14 residues. The CDR3 coding sequence is TGTGCCAGCAGCTTGACAGGGGGCAACACTGAAGCTTTCTTT. It specifies CASSLTGGNTEAFF.

The chain uses TRBV7-3 and TRBJ2-1; possible D gene TRBD1, 6 bases. The V gene lost 4 bases and the J gene lost 3 bases, with 13 bases spanning the gap. The CDR3 length is 15 residues. In germline, CDR1 is SGHTA, CDR2 FQGTGA. The CDR3 sequence: CASSSGAGVYNEQFF. The DNA for the CDR3 is TGTGCCAGCAGCTCTGGGGCAGGGGTCTACAATGAGCAGTTCTTC.

This chain uses TRBV10-1 with TRBJ2-3; D unresolved. Germline V gives CDR1 WNHNN, CDR2 SYGVQD (reference sequence). The CDR3 is 13 residues long. With 0 bases removed from V and 4 bases from J, the gap between germline ends came to 5 bases. CDR3 nucleotide sequence: TGCGCCAGCAGTGAGTCGCAGTCAGATACGCAGTATTTT. Translated: CASSESQSDTQYF.

The chain employs TRBV2 and TRBJ2-2; TRBD2 might be the D (6 bases). The germline gives CDR1 SNHLY, CDR2 FYNNEI. The length of the CDR3 is 19 residues. V dropped 3 bases and J dropped 7 bases, with 27 bases sitting between them. Written as DNA, the CDR3 is TGTGCCAGCAGTGATCCCGGTCCAGAGCGGGTTTTAACGAACGGGGAGCTGTTTTTT. It is translated as CASSDPGPERVLTNGELFF.

This clone turned up a few times. The rearrangement links TRBV4-3 to TRBJ2-7; D possibly corresponds to TRBD1 (5 bases). The germline gives CDR1 LGHNA, CDR2 YSLEER. This CDR3 has 14 amino acids. V was cut by 2 bases and J by 1 base, with 9 bases left in between. CDR3 DNA: TGCGCCAGCAGCCAAACCAGGGTATCCTACGAGCAGTACTTC. It codes for CASSQTRVSYEQYF.

CDR3: CASSEDRVSTEAFF. In DNA, the CDR3 is TGCGCCAGCAGTGAGGACAGGGTGAGCACTGAAGCTTTCTTT. The chain couples TRBV10-2 to TRBJ1-1; 7 bases match TRBD1. V lost 2 bases and J lost 4; bases outside the gene matches: 4. The CDR3 length is 14 residues. Germline V gene data show CDR1 as WSHSY and CDR2 as SAAADI.

The genes are TRBV19 and TRBJ2-1, with 9 bases lining up with TRBD2. Germline V gives CDR1 LNHDA, CDR2 SQIVND (reference sequence). The CDR3 spans 16 residues. V lost 3 bases and J lost 7; bases outside the gene matches: 10. This CDR3 reads CASSIRELAGGNEQFF. DNA of the CDR3: TGTGCCAGTAGTATTAGGGAACTAGCGGGTGGTAATGAGCAGTTCTTC.

A single count supports this clone. The chain employs TRBV5-1 and TRBJ2-2; a possible D gene is TRBD1 (6 bases). The CDR3 runs to 17 residues. The V and J ends lost 0 bases and 1 base respectively, with 13 bases between them. Germline V gene data show CDR1 as SGHRS and CDR2 as YFSETQ. The CDR3 nucleotides read TGCGCCAGCAGCTTGGGCTTTGTGGACAGGAACACCGGGGAGCTGTTTTTT. Translated, it gives CASSLGFVDRNTGELFF.

The chain has TRBV7-2 and TRBJ2-1; weak D call: TRBD2 (6 bases). Trimming stripped 5 bases from V and 9 bases from J, with 20 bases between. From germline, CDR1 is SGHTA and CDR2 FQGNSA. There are 15 residues in the CDR3. The CDR3 nucleotides are TGTGCCAGCAGCATGGGGACGGGAGCAGTGGCTGAGCAGTTCTTC. It translates to CASSMGTGAVAEQFF.

The V call is TRBV7-8, the J call TRBJ2-1, with a tentative D call TRBD1 (7 bases). CDR1 SGHVS and CDR2 FQNEAQ come from the germline V gene. V was trimmed by 5 bases and J by 5 bases, leaving 16 bases between them. The CDR3 consists of 15 residues. CDR3 residues: CASSRAQGGNNEQFF. The CDR3 DNA sequence: TGTGCCAGCAGCAGAGCCCAGGGGGGTAACAATGAGCAGTTCTTC.

The V call is TRBV7-9, the J call TRBJ2-3, with TRBD2 identical over 14 bases. CDR1 SEHNR and CDR2 FQNEAQ come from the germline V gene (reference sequence). The CDR3 is 20 amino acids. Unmatched junction bases numbered 18, after V lost 7 bases and J lost 3 bases. CDR3: CASTDLGTSGSGGSTDTQYF. CDR3 DNA: TGTGCCAGCACTGACCTCGGGACTAGCGGGAGTGGGGGTAGTACAGATACGCAGTATTTT. Full variable domain (rest looked up from reference TRBV7-9 and TRBJ2-3): DTGVSQNPRHKITKRGQNVTFRCDPISEHNRLYWYRQTLGQGPEFLTYFQNEAQLEKSRLLSDRFSAERPKGSFSTLEIQRTEQGDSAMYLCASTDLGTSGSGGSTDTQYFGPGTRLTVL.

This chain joins TRBV19 and TRBJ2-7; D is perhaps TRBD1 (7 bases). In germline, CDR1 is LNHDA, CDR2 SQIVND (reference sequence). The CDR3 is 14 amino acids. The V end was cut by 4 bases, the J end by 4 bases, with 14 bases between. CDR3: CASSRGGSGYEQYF. In nucleotides, the CDR3 is TGTGCCAGTAGTAGAGGGGGCAGCGGGTACGAGCAGTACTTC.

This rearrangement joins TRBV6-5 to TRBJ2-7; a possible D gene is TRBD2 (5 bases). This CDR3 region has 14 residues. Germline CDR1 is MNHEY and CDR2 is SVGAGI. The V gene lost 6 bases and the J gene lost 4 bases, with 16 bases spanning the gap. The CDR3 sequence: CASRAPSGKYEQYF. The DNA for the CDR3 is TGTGCCAGCAGAGCCCCCTCCGGGAAGTACGAGCAGTACTTC.

This CDR3 reads CASSPELPLAGVVYEQYF. The CDR3 DNA reads as TGTGCCAGCAGTCCTGAGTTACCCCTAGCGGGAGTTGTCTACGAGCAGTACTTC. The chain uses TRBV28 and TRBJ2-7; 10 nucleotides line up with TRBD2. Germline-derived CDR1 and CDR2 are MDHEN and SYDVKM. This CDR3 spans 18 amino acids. V shed 5 bases, J shed 3 bases, and the junction held 16 bases outside the gene matches. The entire variable domain, with the rest obtained from reference TRBV28 and TRBJ2-7, is as follows: DVKVTQSSRYLVKRTGEKVFLECVQDMDHENMFWYRQDPGLGLRLIYFSYDVKMKEKGDIPEGYSVSREKKERFSLILESASTNQTSMYLCASSPELPLAGVVYEQYFGPGTRLTVT.

V and J are TRBV9 and TRBJ2-3; 9 nucleotides line up with TRBD2. The CDR3 contains 16 residues. CDR1 SGDLS and CDR2 YYNGEE come from the germline V gene. V shed 0 bases and J 1 base; nucleotides not matched to a gene: 3. The CDR3 sequence: CASSVGAGGGTDTQYF. As DNA, the CDR3 is TGTGCCAGCAGCGTAGGGGCGGGAGGGGGCACAGATACGCAGTATTTT.

V is TRBV5-6 and J is TRBJ2-2; D is possibly TRBD2 (6 bases). The V gene lost 1 base and the J gene lost 6 bases, with 7 bases spanning the gap. Looked up from germline, CDR1 is SGHDT and CDR2 is YYEEEE. CDR3 length: 13 amino acids. The CDR3 DNA sequence: TGTGCCAGCAGCTTGCGCGGGGCCGGGGAGCTGTTTTTT. Translating it yields CASSLRGAGELFF.

The sample holds one count of this clone. V usage is TRBV29-1 and J usage is TRBJ2-1, with a possible D match to TRBD2 (5 bases). This CDR3 region has 13 residues. The germline V gene has CDR1 SQVTM and CDR2 ANQGSEA. The V end lost 6 bases, the J end lost 7 bases, and 16 bases lay between the germline ends. This chain's CDR3 is CSVEGVRANEQFF. The CDR3 nucleotides are TGCAGCGTCGAGGGAGTACGGGCAAATGAGCAGTTCTTC.